This TCR beta chain emerged from a study of cytomegalovirus exposure and HLA in healthy donors. Whole-study results and caveats: The productive fraction for most TCR beta V segments was about 87% or about 30% in an earlier analysis.

Amplification used 60 Vbeta primers and 13 Jbeta primers. Produced via immunoSEQ multiplex PCR; TCRdb's table is partial and in-frame only. The sample records 170,000 or so clones, approximately 84% being singletons. As concerns this clone: Its antigen remains unidentified.

This CDR3 region has 14 residues. Looked up from germline, CDR1 is SGHDT and CDR2 is YYEEEE. V gave up 4 bases and J gave up 6 bases, with 17 bases separating them. The chain combines TRBV5-6 with TRBJ2-7; no definite D call. The source material was PBMCs. The receptor was derived from a woman in her forties or fifties in good health and CMV-seropositive. CDR3 nucleotide sequence: TGTGCCAGCAGCCGAGGAAGGCGCTTTGGCGAGCAGTACTTC. Its translation: CASSRGRRFGEQYF. Together with reference TRBV5-6 and TRBJ2-7, the CDR3 gives the full variable domain: DAGVTQSPTHLIKTRGQQVTLRCSPKSGHDTVSWYQQALGQGPQFIFQYYEEEERQRGNFPDRFSGHQFPNYSSELNVNALLLGDSALYLCASSRGRRFGEQYFGPGTRLTVT.